This T cell receptor (beta chain) emerged from a study of OX40 agonist ivuxolimab in advanced cancers. Background for the entire study: Ivuxolimab was an agonistic, fully human IgG2 monoclonal antibody directed against OX40 (CD134), a costimulatory receptor. In the dose-escalation cohort, 75% to 85% of patients were male, and the mean age was 60 years with a range of roughly 20 to 79. Intravenous ivuxolimab was administered to patients every 2 weeks at six dose levels: 0.01, 0.1, 0.3, 1.5, 3 and 10 mg/kg. The paper covers the monotherapy dose-escalation part of the phase I ivuxolimab trial, which included N ≈ 50 patients. Of the approximately 54 dose-escalation patients, hepatocellular carcinoma was present in approximately 20, melanoma in roughly 15, renal cell carcinoma in 9 and head and neck cancer in 9. Partial responses occurred in three dose-escalation patients: two with cutaneous melanoma and one with hepatocellular carcinoma. Patients were allowed to have had prior anti-PD-1, anti-PD-L1 or anti-CTLA-4 therapy, and 40% of the dose-escalation patients had previously received checkpoint inhibitors. Peripheral TCRbeta sequencing aimed to test whether ivuxolimab altered TCR sequence diversity and caused clonal T-cell expansion. What the authors observed across the whole study: At doses from 0.1 to 3.0 mg/kg, clonal expansion was seen in both CD4+ and CD8+ blood T cells between baseline and week 6. After ivuxolimab, expanded clones were on average more numerous among CD8+ T cells than among CD4+ T cells. Which antigens the clonally expanded peripheral T cells were specific for was not determined. Partial responders in the 0.1-3.0 mg/kg groups had among the lowest normalized peripheral clonal expansion, especially among CD8+ T cells. Low levels of normalized T-cell clonal expansion were also shown by some nonresponding patients.

The germline V gene specifies SGHVS as CDR1 and FNYEAQ as CDR2. Spanning cysteine to phenylalanine, the CDR3 consists of 15 amino acids. Only the CDR3 DNA stays, 45 bases, in frame from base 1. Patients with a history of autoimmune disease or receiving systemic immunosuppression were excluded from the trial. In every dose cohort, peripheral blood was drawn for TCR sequencing at baseline, cycle 4 day 1, and cycle 7 day 1. Samples came from an open-label, multicenter, first-in-human phase I dose-escalation trial of ivuxolimab. Adults with locally advanced or metastatic melanoma, renal cell, hepatocellular, or head and neck squamous cell carcinoma were enrolled in the trial. Before TCR sequencing, CD4+ and CD8+ T cells were separately sorted from peripheral blood. As regards this clone: No cognate antigen has been identified for it. Base quality data are lacking; no much larger clone is found one base away.

Genomic DNA was isolated from the sorted cells so that the TCRbeta CDR3 region could be sequenced. The immunoSEQ Assay was used to sequence the TCRbeta CDR3 regions. TCRdb obtained this table from immuneACCESS and retained in-frame rearrangements with V and J assigned. These tables miss some clones; where compared with another copy, unresolved V genes account for less than half of the shortfall, and the remainder is unexplained. This sample lists about 38,000 clones; 89% were detected once. The ten top clones hold approximately 45% of the sample. This receptor was obtained from an adult with an advanced solid tumor such as melanoma, head and neck, liver or kidney cancer. The specimen comprised CD4+ or CD8+ T cells sorted from blood, sampled in a trial of the OX40 agonist ivuxolimab. The chain is encoded by TRBV7-6 joined to TRBJ2-5; TRBD2 agrees with 8 junctional bases. The last part of the DNA fits TRBJ2-7 better; the J call may be wrong. The CDR3 reads as follows: CASSLISGALDEQYF. The nucleotide sequence is given as TGTGCCAGCAGCCTAATTAGCGGGGCGCTTGACGAGCAGTACTTC.